The entry below gives a single TCR beta chain sequence along with its context. Its antigen remains unidentified. Here immunoSEQ multiplex PCR was the method, and the copy in TCRdb shows in-frame clones only, minus some. The data contain 65,000 to 85,000 clones, 70% to 90% of them seen just once; the ten biggest clones take up about 10%. The source of the sample is a study of T cell responses to AZD1222 COVID-19 vaccine. The analysis combined second doses at about 4 or about 12 weeks. The CDR3 loop spans 15 amino acids. Germline V gene data show CDR1 as MGHRA and CDR2 as YSYEKL. Trimming left V 6 bases short and J 8 bases short, with 19 bases between. Points from the study as a whole: Among vaccine-associated CD4 TCRs, coverage spanned spike, with dominance at 160-218 and 743-854. Elevations in Spike-specific TCR breadth and depth followed administration of two AZD1222 doses.

This TCR derives from an adult who received the AZD1222 COVID-19 vaccine. The source material was peripheral blood, sampled 28 days after the second AZD1222 dose. V usage is TRBV4-1 and J usage is TRBJ2-2, with D possibly being TRBD1 (6 bases). The CDR3 spells CASSLSDRSSGELFF. DNA of the CDR3: TGCGCCAGCAGTCTTTCGGACAGATCTAGTGGGGAGCTGTTTTTT.